This entry lists 17 T cell receptor beta chains sequenced from one sample in a study of shared clonotypes between healthy human individuals. CD8 cells classed as naive were CD45RO-negative and positively selected for CCR7, excluding terminally differentiated effector memory CD45RA+ cells. TCRdb's table, derived via immunoSEQ multiplex PCR, lists solely in-frame clones and lacks some. The data show approximately 810,000 clones, nearly 95% seen once. Sequencing was carried out using naive CD8+ T cells sorted from blood. The receptors come from a man younger than 45 in good health.

CDR3 coding DNA: TGCGCCAGCGGGCCCATCCTCCTTAATCAGCCCCAGCATTTT. Protein sequence: CASGPILLNQPQHF. The rearrangement uses TRBV4-1 and TRBJ1-5; D ambiguous. V was shortened by 8 bases and J by 4 bases, with 15 bases between the two germline ends. The CDR3 runs 14 residues. Germline loops: CDR1 MGHRA, CDR2 YSYEKL.

The chain uses TRBV29-1 and TRBJ2-1, with 10 bases that match TRBD2. The CDR3 has 15 amino acids. The ends lost 0 bases at V and 8 bases at J; junction bases unmatched: 7. Germline values: CDR1 SQVTM, CDR2 ANQGSEA. The CDR3 protein is CSVEEGASGSDEQFF. CDR3 DNA sequence: TGCAGCGTTGAAGAAGGGGCTAGCGGGAGCGATGAGCAGTTCTTC.

CDR3 amino acids: CASKWDGQGTDEQFF. In DNA, the CDR3 is TGTGCCAGCAAGTGGGACGGACAGGGGACTGATGAGCAGTTCTTC. V is TRBV28 and J is TRBJ2-1; the match to TRBD1 covers 9 bases. V lost 7 bases to trimming and J lost 8 bases; unmatched junction nucleotides: 12. Germline V gene data show CDR1 as MDHEN and CDR2 as SYDVKM. The CDR3 runs to 15 residues.

V and J are TRBV19 and TRBJ2-7; D remains ambiguous. Trimming pared 3 bases from V and 6 bases from J, leaving 21 bases between. The CDR3 is made up of 16 amino acids. In germline, CDR1 is LNHDA, CDR2 SQIVND (reference sequence). CDR3 protein: CASSIDRAVEVREQYF. The CDR3 DNA follows: TGTGCCAGTAGTATCGATCGGGCGGTAGAGGTCCGCGAGCAGTACTTC.

V is TRBV7-2 and J is TRBJ2-7; D is undetermined. This CDR3 spans 13 amino acids. V shed 3 bases and J shed 0 bases, with 6 bases lying between them. Germline V CDR1 and CDR2: SGHTA, FQGNSA. CDR3: CASSLPFSYEQYF. DNA for the CDR3: TGTGCCAGCAGCTTGCCCTTCTCCTACGAGCAGTACTTC.

The rearrangement uses TRBV7-2 and TRBJ1-2, with no clear D. CDR3 length: 14 amino acids. The germline V gene encodes CDR1 SGHTA and CDR2 FQGNSA. Trimming stripped 1 base from V and 4 bases from J, with 10 bases between. CDR3 nucleotide sequence: TGTGCCAGCAGCTTAGATTCCGTAACCTATGGCTACACCTTC. It specifies CASSLDSVTYGYTF.

The chain has TRBV7-9 and TRBJ2-3; D is unresolved. In germline, CDR1 is SEHNR, CDR2 FQNEAQ (reference sequence). The CDR3 loop spans 13 amino acids. V lost 3 bases, J lost 5 bases, and 9 bases lay in between. The CDR3 spells CASSFGPVDTQYF. CDR3 nucleotides: TGTGCCAGCAGCTTTGGCCCAGTAGATACGCAGTATTTT.

The rearrangement uses TRBV19 and TRBJ1-5; tentatively, D is TRBD1 (5 bases). The germline V and J ends were trimmed by 5 bases and 3 bases, with 14 bases remaining between them. The germline V gene has CDR1 LNHDA and CDR2 SQIVND (reference sequence). CDR3 length: 15 amino acids. The CDR3 region is CASSFLGEVNQPQHF. DNA of the CDR3: TGTGCCAGTAGTTTCTTAGGGGAGGTCAATCAGCCCCAGCATTTT.

This chain joins TRBV5-4 and TRBJ2-7; TRBD1 agrees at 7 bases. The germline V gene has CDR1 SGHNT and CDR2 YYREEE (reference sequence). V lost 2 bases to trimming and J lost 3 bases; unmatched junction nucleotides: 2. CDR3 length: 13 residues. The CDR3 loop is CASSFDRDYEQYF. The CDR3 DNA reads as TGTGCCAGCAGCTTCGACAGGGACTACGAGCAGTACTTC. Using reference TRBV5-4 and TRBJ2-7 for the parts outside the CDR3, the full variable domain is ETGVTQSPTHLIKTRGQQVTLRCSSQSGHNTVSWYQQALGQGPQFIFQYYREEENGRGNFPPRFSGLQFPNYSSELNVNALELDDSALYLCASSFDRDYEQYFGPGTRLTVT.

This chain uses TRBV28 with TRBJ2-1; 10 bases match TRBD2. From germline, CDR1 is MDHEN and CDR2 SYDVKM. This CDR3 is built from 17 residues. V lost 3 bases to trimming and J lost 5 bases; unmatched junction nucleotides: 10. For the CDR3, the DNA is TGTGCCAGCAGTTTCCCCCATACTAGCGGGACGGACAATGAGCAGTTCTTC. The encoded protein is CASSFPHTSGTDNEQFF.

The rearrangement joins TRBV7-9 to TRBJ1-6; D unclear. From germline, CDR1 is SEHNR and CDR2 FQNEAQ (reference sequence). Trimming took off 5 bases at V and 7 bases at J, with 9 bases between the two ends. The CDR3 is made up of 13 amino acids. CDR3 in DNA: TGTGCCAGCAGCCTCGGACGGAATTCACCCCTCCACTTT. This codes for CASSLGRNSPLHF. The full variable domain, rest sourced from reference TRBV7-9 and TRBJ1-6, is DTGVSQNPRHKITKRGQNVTFRCDPISEHNRLYWYRQTLGQGPEFLTYFQNEAQLEKSRLLSDRFSAERPKGSFSTLEIQRTEQGDSAMYLCASSLGRNSPLHFGNGTRLTVT.

The gene calls are TRBV2 and TRBJ2-7; D not resolved. The CDR3 runs 13 residues. Trimming took 7 bases from V and 5 from J, leaving 15 bases between them. Germline assignment: CDR1 SNHLY and CDR2 FYNNEI. DNA of the CDR3: TGTGCCAGCACTGGCCGGCCGCCCCACGAGCAGTACTTC. Translation gives CASTGRPPHEQYF.

This clone was observed a single time. The chain carries TRBV28 and TRBJ2-5, with D possibly called TRBD1 or TRBD2 (5 bases each). CDR1 is MDHEN, CDR2 SYDVKM, per germline. The CDR3 totals 23 residues. V gave up 0 bases and J gave up 2 bases, with 34 bases separating them. The CDR3 loop is CASSLWVGRQRMPTHPPQETQYF. CDR3 coding DNA: TGTGCCAGCAGTTTATGGGTAGGGAGACAGCGTATGCCCACCCACCCACCACAAGAGACCCAGTACTTC.

This chain connects TRBV2 to TRBJ2-7; 11 bases align to TRBD2. V was clipped by 11 bases and J by 5 bases; unmatched bases: 8. There are 13 residues in the CDR3. Per the germline V gene, CDR1 is SNHLY and CDR2 is FYNNEI. DNA for the CDR3: TGTGCCGAAAAACTAGCGGGAGTCCACGAGCAGTACTTC. Translating gives CAEKLAGVHEQYF.

The chain combines TRBV6-6 with TRBJ2-1; 9 bases line up with TRBD2. Trimming at V came to 6 bases and at J to 0 bases, leaving 6 bases not matched to a gene. The CDR3 length is 16 residues. The germline CDR1 and CDR2 sequences are MNHNY and SVGAGI (reference sequence). CDR3 coding DNA: TGTGCCAGCAGGTTCCTTAGCGGGAGCTCCTACAATGAGCAGTTCTTC. Protein: CASRFLSGSSYNEQFF.

The chain recombines TRBV4-1 with TRBJ1-5; the D gene is possibly TRBD1 (5 bases). The V gene lost 5 bases and the J gene lost 5 bases, with 19 bases spanning the gap. The CDR3 runs 16 residues. Germline V gene data show CDR1 as MGHRA and CDR2 as YSYEKL. The CDR3 bases are TGCGCCAGCAGCGGAAGGGGTGGCGGGGGTTATCAGCCCCAGCATTTT. This encodes CASSGRGGGGYQPQHF.

V is TRBV5-5 and J is TRBJ1-2; weak D call: TRBD1 (6 bases). Germline-derived CDR1 and CDR2 are SGHKS and YYEKEE (reference sequence). The V end was cut by 5 bases, the J end by 6 bases, with 26 bases between. There are 17 residues in the CDR3. The CDR3: CASSHEPTGQRVDGYTF. CDR3 nucleotide sequence: TGTGCCAGCAGTCACGAACCGACGGGACAACGGGTCGATGGCTACACCTTC.